A selection of T cell receptor beta chains follows, all from one sample in a study of T cell changes during pregnancy in multiple sclerosis. This table comes from immunoSEQ multiplex PCR, and its TCRdb copy is limited to in-frame clones, with some not included. The sample has about 38,000 clones, 80% to 95% seen once. Source: CD4+ T cells from peripheral blood mononuclear cells, taken after pregnancy. These receptors all come from a female donor in good health, enrolled as a control in a pregnancy study. Each CDR3 is given with its conserved first and last residue. The order of the fields is J gene, V gene, clone size, D gene, CDR3 protein, CDR3 DNA. A D gene is named only where the DNA matches it firmly. The size entry is marked missing in some rows and otherwise reads once, few, many or a size class.

TRBJ2-3 | TRBV11-3 | NA | NA | CASSFAQRDTQYF | TGTGCCAGCAGCTTCGCCCAGCGGGATACGCAGTATTTT
TRBJ1-2 | TRBV10-3 | NA | NA | CAISALATNYGYTF | TGTGCCATCAGTGCCCTGGCAACCAACTATGGCTACACCTTC
TRBJ2-4 | TRBV5-4 | once | NA | CASSLPEEGKNIQYF | TGTGCCAGCAGCCTTCCCGAGGAGGGAAAAAACATTCAGTACTTC
TRBJ2-5 | TRBV30 | NA | NA | CAWSRTGQQETQYF | TGTGCCTGGAGTAGGACGGGACAACAAGAGACCCAGTACTTC
TRBJ2-3 | TRBV5-4 | NA | TRBD2 | CASSHYIAGGPGTQYF | TGTGCCAGCAGCCATTACATAGCGGGAGGGCCTGGTACGCAGTATTTT
TRBJ2-5 | TRBV5-4 | NA | TRBD1 | CASSRTGMETQYF | TGTGCCAGCAGCAGGACAGGGATGGAGACCCAGTACTTC
TRBJ2-5 | TRBV14 | NA | NA | CASSQGSGWAEETQYF | TGTGCCAGCAGCCAAGGCTCAGGGTGGGCCGAAGAGACCCAGTACTTC
TRBJ2-7 | TRBV10-3 | NA | NA | CAISEILVGYEQYF | TGTGCCATCAGTGAGATACTAGTAGGCTACGAGCAGTACTTC
TRBJ2-7 | TRBV20-1 | NA | NA | CSEGRLYEQYF | TGCAGTGAAGGGAGGTTATACGAGCAGTACTTC
TRBJ1-5 | TRBV11-1 | NA | NA | CASSSTANQPQHF | TGTGCCAGCAGCTCGACAGCTAATCAGCCCCAGCATTTT
TRBJ2-7 | TRBV5-6 | NA | NA | CASSLYRGSSSYEQYF | TGTGCCAGCAGCTTGTATCGGGGATCGAGCTCCTACGAGCAGTACTTC
TRBJ1-1 | TRBV30 | NA | TRBD1 | CAWSPRRAGGNTEAFF | TGTGCCTGGAGTCCCCGGAGGGCAGGGGGGAACACTGAAGCTTTCTTT
TRBJ2-3 | TRBV7-8 | NA | TRBD2 | CASSLFLAGGNTQYF | TGTGCCAGCAGCTTATTCCTAGCGGGGGGGAATACGCAGTATTTT
TRBJ2-3 | TRBV21-1 | NA | NA | CASSKRGATSGREGTDTQYF | TGTGCCAGCAGCAAAAGGGGGGCCACTAGCGGGAGGGAAGGCACAGATACGCAGTATTTT
TRBJ2-1 | TRBV5-1 | NA | TRBD1 | CASSLPRDRGYNEQFF | TGCGCCAGCAGCCTGCCCCGGGACAGGGGATACAATGAGCAGTTCTTC
TRBJ2-3 | TRBV5-1 | NA | TRBD2 | CASSWPKASGGTDTQYF | TGCGCCAGCAGCTGGCCTAAAGCTAGCGGGGGCACAGATACGCAGTATTTT
TRBJ2-7 | TRBV10-3 | NA | NA | CAIKEVPYEQYF | TGTGCCATCAAGGAGGTGCCCTACGAGCAGTACTTC
TRBJ1-3 | TRBV27 | NA | TRBD1 | CASWSGQGTGNTIYF | TGTGCCAGCTGGTCCGGACAGGGCACTGGAAACACCATATATTTT
TRBJ1-2 | TRBV30 | NA | NA | CAWSFRGSYGYTF | TGTGCCTGGAGTTTCAGGGGATCTTATGGCTACACCTTC